The 27 T cell receptor beta chains given below trace back to one sample, sequenced in a study of blood T cell repertoires in COVID-19. The protocol was immunoSEQ multiplex PCR, while the TCRdb copy is restricted to in-frame clones and leaves out a portion. In the table there are 200,000 to 250,000 clones, around 80% of which are singletons. Material: peripheral blood. Receptors were obtained from a woman aged 70-85 years with acute or convalescent COVID-19.

The V call is TRBV3-1 (or the pseudogene TRBV3-2), the J call TRBJ1-5, with 7 positions matching TRBD1. V dropped 4 bases and J dropped 0; count of bases not matched to a gene: 6. The length of the CDR3 is 16 residues. Germline-derived CDR1 and CDR2 are LGHDT and YNNKEL (reference sequence). CDR3 coding DNA: TGTGCCAGCAGCCTCGGGACAGAGTATAGCAATCAGCCCCAGCATTTT. It is translated as CASSLGTEYSNQPQHF.

V usage is TRBV7-9 and J usage is TRBJ1-5, with unresolved D. V was clipped by 1 base and J by 1 base, with 11 bases between them. The CDR3 has 16 amino acids. The germline CDR1 and CDR2 sequences are SEHNR and FQNEAQ (reference sequence). The CDR3 is CASSLEAGGSNQPQHF. CDR3 nucleotides: TGTGCCAGCAGCTTAGAGGCAGGCGGGAGCAATCAGCCCCAGCATTTT.

This clone was seen only once. The CDR3 DNA is TGTGCCAGCAGCTTAGCGGACAGCACCTACAATGAGCAGTTCTTC. Its protein product is CASSLADSTYNEQFF. The chain links TRBV11-2 to TRBJ2-1; maybe TRBD1 (6 bases). The CDR3 covers 15 residues. Trimming shortened V by 1 base and J by 2 bases, and 9 bases separated the two germline ends. The V gene's germline CDR1 is SGHAT and CDR2 FQNNGV.

The genes are TRBV19 and TRBJ1-2, with TRBD1 matching 7 bases. V was pared by 6 bases and J by 0 bases, with 4 bases of the junction left unmatched. Germline V gives CDR1 LNHDA, CDR2 SQIVND (reference sequence). CDR3 length equals 14 residues. The CDR3, as DNA: TGTGCCAGTAGGTCGGACAGGACTAACTATGGCTACACCTTC. Translating it yields CASRSDRTNYGYTF.

In this sample, this clone turned up a few times. The J gene is TRBJ2-7, the V gene TRBV5-1, with 8 bases matching TRBD1. Germline loops: CDR1 SGHRS, CDR2 YFSETQ. The CDR3 loop spans 16 amino acids. Unmatched junction bases numbered 8, after V lost 1 base and J lost 2 bases. The CDR3 reads CASSLFGTGTTYEQYF. CDR3 DNA sequence: TGCGCCAGCAGCTTGTTTGGGACAGGCACAACCTACGAGCAGTACTTC.

The table lists this clone with a count of one. The chain recombines TRBV20-1 with TRBJ2-5; 10 bases line up with TRBD1. Germline V gene lookup returns CDR1 DFQATT and CDR2 SNEGSKA (reference sequence). V was clipped by 3 bases and J by 7 bases; unmatched bases: 11. The CDR3 runs 15 residues. CDR3 loop: CSASYVTGGLGTQYF. The DNA for the CDR3 is TGCAGTGCTAGTTACGTGACAGGGGGCTTAGGGACCCAGTACTTC.

V and J are TRBV6-7 and TRBJ2-2; TRBD1 might be the D (5 bases). TRBV6-7 is an open reading frame, and its role is uncertain. The germline V and J ends were trimmed by 5 bases and 0 bases, with 28 bases remaining between them. The CDR3 is 21 amino acids. CDR3 residues: CASSPTLLKTAPRANTGELFF. For the CDR3, the DNA is TGTGCCAGCAGTCCCACCCTTCTAAAGACAGCTCCGCGTGCGAACACCGGGGAGCTGTTTTTT.

The V gene is TRBV7-7, the J gene TRBJ1-5; the D is unclear. The CDR3 runs to 16 residues. Trimming cost V 3 bases and J 0 bases, with 12 bases left between them. Germline CDR1 and CDR2: SSHAT and FNYEAQ (reference sequence). In DNA, the CDR3 is TGTGCCAGCAGCTTTGTAACAGTCTATAGCAATCAGCCCCAGCATTTT. Amino acids: CASSFVTVYSNQPQHF.

This clone was observed a handful of times. The CDR3 is CASSLRAGANYGYTF. The DNA for the CDR3 is TGTGCCAGCAGTTTAAGAGCGGGCGCTAACTATGGCTACACCTTC. The J gene is TRBJ1-2, the V gene TRBV28; D not certain. V lost 2 bases, J lost 0 bases, and 10 bases lay in between. CDR1 and CDR2 (germline): MDHEN, SYDVKM. This CDR3 has 15 residues.

The CDR3 region is CATRSSNRSSYNSPLHF. For the CDR3, the DNA is TGTGCCACCAGAAGTTCCAACAGGAGCTCCTATAATTCACCCCTCCACTTT. The rearrangement uses TRBV24-1 and TRBJ1-6, with D perhaps matching TRBD1 (5 bases). Germline V gives CDR1 KGHDR, CDR2 SFDVKD. V lost 7 bases and J 0 bases, leaving 15 bases between the germline ends. The CDR3 consists of 17 residues.

The chain has TRBV5-1 and TRBJ2-7; 9 bases map to TRBD1. Germline V CDR1 and CDR2: SGHRS, YFSETQ. V shed 5 bases, J shed 6 bases, and the junction held 9 bases outside the gene matches. The CDR3 runs to 14 residues. The CDR3 nucleotides read TGCGCCAGCAGACTGAGACAGGGGGGGTTCGAGCAGTACTTC. Amino acids: CASRLRQGGFEQYF.

This sequence joins TRBV6-6 and TRBJ2-1; TRBD2 matches 7 bases. CDR1 and CDR2 from the germline V gene are MNHNY and SVGAGI (reference sequence). Losses at the gene ends were 8 bases for V and 6 bases for J; bases not matched to a gene: 10. The CDR3 is 14 residues long. The CDR3 reads CASLTGGEINEQFF. The CDR3 DNA sequence: TGTGCCAGCCTTACGGGAGGCGAGATCAATGAGCAGTTCTTC.

This clone came up many times. This sequence joins TRBV30 and TRBJ2-1, with 13 bases aligning to TRBD2. Unmatched junction bases numbered 4, after V lost 6 bases and J lost 8 bases. CDR1 GTSNPN and CDR2 SVGIG come from the germline V gene (reference sequence). CDR3 length: 13 amino acids. In nucleotides, the CDR3 is TGTGCCTGTCGGACTAGCGGGAGTGATGAGCAGTTCTTC. Its translation is CACRTSGSDEQFF.

V gene TRBV14 combines with J gene TRBJ2-1, with TRBD1 identical over 12 bases. The CDR3 totals 16 residues. With 3 bases clipped from V and 9 bases from J, the junction kept 9 bases outside the gene matches. Germline lookup yields CDR1 SGHDN and CDR2 FVKESK. The CDR3 nucleotides are TGTGCCAGCAGCCACCCGAAGGGACAGGGGGCGGGTGAGCAGTTCTTC. It is translated as CASSHPKGQGAGEQFF.

Comment on this clone: A junction end diverges from the germline sequence, so it may reflect a read error. The chain has TRBV27 and TRBJ2-4, with 15 nucleotides matching TRBD2. Germline lookup yields CDR1 MNHEY and CDR2 SMNVEV (reference sequence). This CDR3 is built from 16 residues. CDR3 nucleotide sequence: TGTGTCAGCAGTCCCAGGACTAGCGGGAGGGAAAACATTCAGTACTTC. This encodes CVSSPRTSGRENIQYF.

A single count supports this clone. The V and J genes are TRBV10-3 and TRBJ1-2; D unclear. Per germline, CDR1 ENHRY and CDR2 SYGVKD. V was pared by 3 bases and J by 4 bases, with 15 bases between. The CDR3 spans 15 residues. The CDR3 bases are TGTGCCATCAGTGACCCCCCCTCGCGGCCCTATGGCTACACCTTC. Its translation: CAISDPPSRPYGYTF.

V and J are TRBV7-2 and TRBJ2-2, with 11 bases lining up with TRBD2. Germline loops: CDR1 SGHTA, CDR2 FQGNSA. Losses at the gene ends were 4 bases for V and 5 bases for J; bases not matched to a gene: 6. This CDR3 has 16 amino acids. Written as DNA, the CDR3 is TGTGCCAGCAGCTATACTAGCGGGAGTCAAACCGGGGAGCTGTTTTTT. Amino acids: CASSYTSGSQTGELFF.

This clone has just a few counts. The V gene is TRBV5-4, the J gene TRBJ2-2; unclear D gene. Trimming shortened V by 0 bases and J by 0 bases, and 6 bases separated the two germline ends. The CDR3 totals 15 residues. From germline, CDR1 is SGHNT and CDR2 YYREEE (reference sequence). CDR3 sequence reads: CASSLALTNTGELFF. CDR3 in DNA: TGTGCCAGCAGCTTGGCCCTAACGAACACCGGGGAGCTGTTTTTT.

V and J are TRBV24-1 and TRBJ2-3, with D possibly TRBD1 on 5 matching bases. Trimming took off 6 bases at V and 0 bases at J, with 12 bases between the two ends. The germline V gene has CDR1 KGHDR and CDR2 SFDVKD. CDR3 length equals 15 residues. The CDR3 loop reads CATSFGRASTDTQYF. The CDR3 nucleotides are TGTGCCACCAGTTTCGGCAGGGCGAGCACAGATACGCAGTATTTT.

This chain uses TRBV10-3 with TRBJ2-2, with a possible D match to TRBD1 (7 bases). V was clipped by 8 bases and J by 4 bases, with 11 bases between them. The CDR3 runs to 13 residues. CDR1 ENHRY and CDR2 SYGVKD come from the germline V gene. The CDR3 DNA is TGTGCCATCCAGGGGGGTGGCACCGGGGAGCTGTTTTTT. Translated: CAIQGGGTGELFF.

This clone was picked up a small number of times. This sequence joins TRBV5-6 and TRBJ2-7, with TRBD1 as a possible D gene (5 bases). Per germline, CDR1 SGHDT and CDR2 YYEEEE. The V and J ends lost 0 bases and 4 bases respectively, with 8 bases between them. This CDR3 is built from 13 residues. Here the CDR3 reads CASSLAQGYEQYF. CDR3 bases: TGTGCCAGCAGCTTGGCTCAGGGATACGAGCAGTACTTC.

The chain uses TRBV6-2 or TRBV6-3 and TRBJ2-1; TRBD2 matches 12 bases. This CDR3 spans 13 amino acids. Germline CDR1 and CDR2: MNHEY and SVGEGT. J gave up 9 bases and V 7 bases, and 4 bases lay outside the gene matches. This chain's CDR3 is CASTPLAGGEQFF. In nucleotides, the CDR3 is TGTGCCAGCACCCCACTAGCGGGGGGTGAGCAGTTCTTC.

Only a few counts were recorded for this clone. This rearrangement joins TRBV5-5 to TRBJ1-2; D is undetermined. Germline CDR1 and CDR2: SGHKS and YYEKEE (reference sequence). V lost 0 bases, J lost 6 bases, and 24 bases lay in between. The CDR3 totals 18 residues. CDR3 residues: CASSLGIRMVQSYHGYTF. CDR3 nucleotide sequence: TGTGCCAGCAGCTTGGGGATTAGGATGGTACAGTCCTACCATGGCTACACCTTC.

This sequence joins TRBV7-9 and TRBJ2-7; D possibly corresponds to TRBD1 (5 bases). V gave up 5 bases and J gave up 4 bases, with 15 bases separating them. Per germline, CDR1 SEHNR and CDR2 FQNEAQ (reference sequence). The CDR3 extends over 14 amino acids. The CDR3 region has the DNA TGTGCCAGCAGCCAGGGTGCTGACGAGTACGAGCAGTACTTC. This codes for CASSQGADEYEQYF.

This clone has just a few counts. The chain couples TRBV6-2 or TRBV6-3 to TRBJ1-6; D gene unclear. CDR1 and CDR2 from the germline V gene are MNHEY and SVGEGT. V gave up 1 base and J gave up 5 bases, with 6 bases separating them. This CDR3 has 14 amino acids. CDR3 sequence reads: CASSYLADNSPLHF. For the CDR3, the DNA is TGTGCCAGCAGTTACTTGGCAGATAATTCACCCCTCCACTTT.

This sequence joins TRBV5-1 and TRBJ1-5; tentatively, D is TRBD1 (5 bases). V shed 2 bases and J shed 3 bases, with 12 bases lying between them. The CDR3 is 15 residues long. Looked up from germline, CDR1 is SGHRS and CDR2 is YFSETQ. In DNA form, the CDR3 reads TGCGCCAGCAGCTTAGAAGGGGCCGCCAATCAGCCCCAGCATTTT. Translated: CASSLEGAANQPQHF.

The rearrangement links TRBV11-2 to TRBJ2-5, with TRBD2 matching over 8 bases. This CDR3 comprises 13 residues. V shed 3 bases, J shed 5 bases, and the junction held 2 bases outside the gene matches. Germline CDR1 SGHAT, CDR2 FQNNGV. CDR3 DNA sequence: TGTGCCAGCAGCTTGGGACTAGTGGAGACCCAGTACTTC. Translation: CASSLGLVETQYF. Using reference TRBV11-2 and TRBJ2-5 for the parts outside the CDR3, the full variable domain is EAGVAQSPRYKIIEKRQSVAFWCNPISGHATLYWYQQILGQGPKLLIQFQNNGVVDDSQLPKDRFSAERLKGVDSTLKIQPAKLEDSAVYLCASSLGLVETQYFGPGTRLLVL.